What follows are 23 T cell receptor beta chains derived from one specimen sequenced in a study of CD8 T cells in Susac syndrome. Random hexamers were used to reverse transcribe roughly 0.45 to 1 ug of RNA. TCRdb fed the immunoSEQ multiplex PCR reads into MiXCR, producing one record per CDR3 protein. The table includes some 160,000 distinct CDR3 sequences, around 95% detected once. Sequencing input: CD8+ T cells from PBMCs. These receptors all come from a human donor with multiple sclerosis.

The CDR3 DNA reads as TGCGCCAGCAGCCAAGTCAGCGGGTTCACCGGGGAGCTGTTTTTT. This sequence encodes CASSQVSGFTGELFF. The rearrangement links TRBV4-1 to TRBJ2-2; D may be TRBD2 (6 bases). Germline V gene data show CDR1 as MGHRA and CDR2 as YSYEKL. V dropped 1 base and J dropped 4 bases, with 10 bases sitting between them. The CDR3 contains 15 residues.

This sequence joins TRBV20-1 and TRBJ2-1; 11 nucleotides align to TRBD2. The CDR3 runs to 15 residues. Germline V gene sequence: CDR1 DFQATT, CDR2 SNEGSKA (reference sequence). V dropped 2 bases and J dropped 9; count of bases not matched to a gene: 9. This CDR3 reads CSARLAGGPVIEQFF. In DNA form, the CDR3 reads TGCAGTGCTAGATTAGCGGGGGGGCCGGTGATTGAGCAGTTCTTC.

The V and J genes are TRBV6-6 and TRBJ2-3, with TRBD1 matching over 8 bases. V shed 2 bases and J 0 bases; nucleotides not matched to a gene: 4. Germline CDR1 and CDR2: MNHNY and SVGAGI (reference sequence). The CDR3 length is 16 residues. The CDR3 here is CASSYGGQESTDTQYF. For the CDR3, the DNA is TGTGCCAGCAGTTACGGGGGACAGGAGAGCACAGATACGCAGTATTTT.

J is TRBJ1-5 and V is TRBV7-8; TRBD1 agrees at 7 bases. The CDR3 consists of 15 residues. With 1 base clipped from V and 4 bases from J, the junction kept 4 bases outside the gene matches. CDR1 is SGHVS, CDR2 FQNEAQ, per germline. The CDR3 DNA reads TGTGCCAGCAGCTTAGGGACAGGAGGGAATCAGCCCCAGCATTTT. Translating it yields CASSLGTGGNQPQHF.

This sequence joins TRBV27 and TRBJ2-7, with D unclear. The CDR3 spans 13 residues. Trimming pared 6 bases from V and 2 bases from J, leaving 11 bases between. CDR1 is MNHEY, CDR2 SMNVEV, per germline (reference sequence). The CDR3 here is CASRPTPPYEQYF. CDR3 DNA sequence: TGTGCCAGCAGACCCACCCCCCCCTACGAGCAGTACTTC.

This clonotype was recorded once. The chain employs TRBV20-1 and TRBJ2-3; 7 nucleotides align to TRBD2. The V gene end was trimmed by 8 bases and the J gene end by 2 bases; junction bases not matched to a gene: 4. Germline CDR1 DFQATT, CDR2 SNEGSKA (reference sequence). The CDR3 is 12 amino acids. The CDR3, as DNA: TGCAGTTCCAGCGGGAACACAGATACGCAGTATTTT. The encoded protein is CSSSGNTDTQYF.

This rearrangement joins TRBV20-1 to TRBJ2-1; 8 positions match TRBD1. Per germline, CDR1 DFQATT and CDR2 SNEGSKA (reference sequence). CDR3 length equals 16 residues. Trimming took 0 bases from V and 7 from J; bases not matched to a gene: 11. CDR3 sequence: CSARDRDRGKKNEQFF. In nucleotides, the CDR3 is TGCAGTGCTAGAGATAGAGACAGGGGTAAAAAGAATGAGCAGTTCTTC.

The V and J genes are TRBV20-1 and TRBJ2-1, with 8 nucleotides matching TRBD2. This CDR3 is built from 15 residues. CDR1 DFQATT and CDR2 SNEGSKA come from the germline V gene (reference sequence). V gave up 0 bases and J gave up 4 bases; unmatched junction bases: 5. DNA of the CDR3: TGCAGTGCTAGAGACGTACTAGCGGAATACAATGAGCAGTTCTTC. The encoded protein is CSARDVLAEYNEQFF.

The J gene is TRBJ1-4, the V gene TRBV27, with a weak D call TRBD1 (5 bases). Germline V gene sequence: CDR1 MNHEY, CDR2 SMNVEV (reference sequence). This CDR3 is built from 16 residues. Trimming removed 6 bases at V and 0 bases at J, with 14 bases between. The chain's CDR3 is CASSPGPGATNEKLFF. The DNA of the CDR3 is TGTGCCAGCAGCCCAGGGCCCGGTGCAACTAATGAAAAACTGTTTTTT.

DNA of the CDR3: TGTGCCAGCAGTTTAGTACACAGGGATCCCGAAAAACTGTTTTTT. Translation: CASSLVHRDPEKLFF. This chain connects TRBV12-3 or TRBV12-4 to TRBJ1-4, with TRBD1 as a possible D gene (6 bases). The CDR3 contains 15 residues. Trimming left V 1 base short and J 8 bases short, with 14 bases between.

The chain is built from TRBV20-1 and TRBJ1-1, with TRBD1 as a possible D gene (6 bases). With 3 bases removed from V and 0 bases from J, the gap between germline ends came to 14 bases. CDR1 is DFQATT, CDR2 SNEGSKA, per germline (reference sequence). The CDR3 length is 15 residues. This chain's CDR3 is CSASLTGFMNTEAFF. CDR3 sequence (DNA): TGCAGTGCTAGCTTGACAGGCTTTATGAACACTGAAGCTTTCTTT.

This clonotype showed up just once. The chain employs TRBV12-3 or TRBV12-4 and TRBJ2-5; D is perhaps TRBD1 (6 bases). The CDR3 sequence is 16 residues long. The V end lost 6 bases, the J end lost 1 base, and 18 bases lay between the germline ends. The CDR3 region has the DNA TGTGCCAGCAGCGCTGGGGGCTCGGTTTTCCAAGAGACCCAGTACTTC. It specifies CASSAGGSVFQETQYF.

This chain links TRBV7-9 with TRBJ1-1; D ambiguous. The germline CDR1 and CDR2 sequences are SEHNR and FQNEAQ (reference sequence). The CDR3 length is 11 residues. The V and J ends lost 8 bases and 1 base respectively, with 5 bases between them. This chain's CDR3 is CASLGNTEAFF. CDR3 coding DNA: TGTGCCAGCCTTGGGAACACTGAAGCTTTCTTT.

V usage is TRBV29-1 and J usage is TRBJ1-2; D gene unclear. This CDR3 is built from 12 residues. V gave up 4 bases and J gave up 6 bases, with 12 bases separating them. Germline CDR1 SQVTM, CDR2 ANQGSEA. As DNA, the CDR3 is TGCAGCGTTGGACCCGGAGTCCATGGCTACACCTTC. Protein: CSVGPGVHGYTF.

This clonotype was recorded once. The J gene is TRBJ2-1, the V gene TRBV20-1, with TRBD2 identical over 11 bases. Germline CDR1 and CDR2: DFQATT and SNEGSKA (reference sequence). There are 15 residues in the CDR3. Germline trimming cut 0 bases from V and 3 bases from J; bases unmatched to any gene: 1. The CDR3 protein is CSAREGLADYNEQFF. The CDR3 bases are TGCAGTGCTAGAGAGGGACTAGCGGACTACAATGAGCAGTTCTTC.

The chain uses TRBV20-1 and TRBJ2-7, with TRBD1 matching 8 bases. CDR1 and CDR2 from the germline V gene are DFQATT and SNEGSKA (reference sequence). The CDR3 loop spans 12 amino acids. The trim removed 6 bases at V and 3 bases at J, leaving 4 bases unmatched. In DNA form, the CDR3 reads TGCAGTGCACGGGACAGGAACTACGAGCAGTACTTC. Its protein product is CSARDRNYEQYF.

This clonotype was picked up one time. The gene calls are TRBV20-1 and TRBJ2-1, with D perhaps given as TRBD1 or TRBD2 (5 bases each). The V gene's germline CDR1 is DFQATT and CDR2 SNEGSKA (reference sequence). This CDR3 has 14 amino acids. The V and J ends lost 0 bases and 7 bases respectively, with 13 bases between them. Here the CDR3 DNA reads TGCAGTGCTAGAGATACCAGGGACGGAAATGAGCAGTTCTTC. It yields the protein CSARDTRDGNEQFF.

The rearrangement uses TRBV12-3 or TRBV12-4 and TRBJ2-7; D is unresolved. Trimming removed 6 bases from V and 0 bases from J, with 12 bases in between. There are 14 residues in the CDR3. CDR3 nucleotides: TGTGCCAGCAGACGGACGGGCGCCTCCTACGAGCAGTACTTC. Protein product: CASRRTGASYEQYF.

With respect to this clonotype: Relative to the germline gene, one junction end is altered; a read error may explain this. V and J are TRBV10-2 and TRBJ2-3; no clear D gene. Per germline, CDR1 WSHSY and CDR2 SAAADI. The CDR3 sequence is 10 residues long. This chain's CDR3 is CASRSDTQYF. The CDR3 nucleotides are TGTGCCAGCAGATCAGATACGCAGTATTTT.

The CDR3 here is CATSDIGTSGHNEQFF. In DNA form, the CDR3 reads TGTGCCACCAGTGATATCGGGACTAGCGGACACAATGAGCAGTTCTTC. The chain is built from TRBV24-1 and TRBJ2-1; 11 bases fit TRBD2. This CDR3 contains 16 residues. Unmatched junction bases numbered 5, after V lost 3 bases and J lost 5 bases. In germline, CDR1 is KGHDR, CDR2 SFDVKD.

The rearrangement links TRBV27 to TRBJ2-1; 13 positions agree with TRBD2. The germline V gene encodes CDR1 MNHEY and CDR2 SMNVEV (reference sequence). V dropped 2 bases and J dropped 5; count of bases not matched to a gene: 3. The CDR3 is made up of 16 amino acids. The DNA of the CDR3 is TGTGCCAGCAGTTTACTGGGACTAGCGGGGAACAATGAGCAGTTCTTC. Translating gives CASSLLGLAGNNEQFF.

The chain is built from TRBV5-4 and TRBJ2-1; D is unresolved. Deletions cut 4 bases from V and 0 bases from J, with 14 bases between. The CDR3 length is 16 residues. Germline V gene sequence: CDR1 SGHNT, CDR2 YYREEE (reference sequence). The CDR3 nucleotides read TGTGCCAGCAGCCTTCATACCCCGAGCTCCTACAATGAGCAGTTCTTC. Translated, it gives CASSLHTPSSYNEQFF.

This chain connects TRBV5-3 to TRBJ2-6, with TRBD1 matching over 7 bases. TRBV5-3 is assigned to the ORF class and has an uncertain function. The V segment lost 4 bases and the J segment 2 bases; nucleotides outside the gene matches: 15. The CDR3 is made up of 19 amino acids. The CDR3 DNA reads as TGTGCCAGAAGCCACCCACCATTGGACAGGAAAACTGGGGCCAACGTCCTGACTTTC. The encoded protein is CARSHPPLDRKTGANVLTF.